A single sample is the source of the 32 T cell receptor beta chains below, sequenced in a study of spatial heterogeneity in lung cancer. From the 5' RACE reads, TCRdb called clonotypes with MiXCR, one entry per CDR3 protein. The data show 90,000 or so distinct CDR3 sequences, with around 9% seen just once and about 7% held by the top ten. Time point reported: sample taken at primary tumor resection. Unsorted whole RNA samples from tumor, nontumor lung or frozen PBMC were sequenced. Sequencing used PBMCs, obtained at surgery. These receptors were taken from a male donor with early-stage non-small cell lung cancer.

This clonotype appeared a few times. This sequence joins TRBV7-2 and TRBJ2-5; unclear D gene. Germline assignment: CDR1 SGHTA and CDR2 FQGNSA. Trimming removed 2 bases at V and 5 bases at J, with 6 bases between. This CDR3 spans 12 amino acids. The CDR3 region is CASSLMRETQYF. Here the CDR3 DNA reads TGTGCCAGCAGCTTAATGCGGGAGACCCAGTACTTC. Using reference TRBV7-2 and TRBJ2-5 for the parts outside the CDR3, the full variable domain is GAGVSQSPSNKVTEKGKDVELRCDPISGHTALYWYRQSLGQGLEFLIYFQGNSAPDKSGLPSDRFSAERTGGSVSTLTIQRTQQEDSAVYLCASSLMRETQYFGPGTRLLVL.

This clonotype was observed at least ten times. V is TRBV5-1 and J is TRBJ1-2, with unresolved D. Germline V lookup: CDR1 SGHRS, CDR2 YFSETQ. Trimming shortened V by 0 bases and J by 1 base, and 4 bases separated the two germline ends. This CDR3 contains 13 residues. CDR3 in DNA: TGCGCCAGCAGCTTGGGGATTAACTATGGCTACACCTTC. It specifies CASSLGINYGYTF.

This clonotype occurred many times. This CDR3 reads CASSVGGRTDTQYF. The CDR3, as DNA: TGTGCCAGCAGCGTAGGGGGTCGGACAGATACGCAGTATTTT. The V call is TRBV9, the J call TRBJ2-3, with D hard to call. V lost 0 bases to trimming and J lost 3 bases, with 8 bases between them. CDR3 length equals 14 residues. Germline V gives CDR1 SGDLS, CDR2 YYNGEE.

This clonotype was detected many times. The gene calls are TRBV7-2 and TRBJ2-1; D not certain. Looked up from germline, CDR1 is SGHTA and CDR2 is FQGNSA. Trimming shortened V by 0 bases and J by 8 bases, and 11 bases separated the two germline ends. This CDR3 spans 14 amino acids. CDR3 DNA sequence: TGTGCCAGCAGCTTAGCGGCCGGTAGCCATGAGCAGTTCTTC. Its protein is CASSLAAGSHEQFF.

In its sample, this clonotype was seen a few times. The J gene is TRBJ1-1, the V gene TRBV12-3 or TRBV12-4; D might be TRBD1 (5 bases). The V end was cut by 8 bases, the J end by 0 bases, with 10 bases between. The CDR3 runs to 13 residues. CDR3 in amino acids: CASRGRLNTEAFF. In DNA form, the CDR3 reads TGTGCCAGCCGGGGACGCCTGAACACTGAAGCTTTCTTT.

This clonotype appeared many times. The chain links TRBV18 to TRBJ2-1; a possible D gene is TRBD1 (6 bases). This CDR3 has 13 amino acids. Germline values: CDR1 KGHSH, CDR2 LQKENI. Deletions cut 7 bases from V and 4 bases from J, with 11 bases between. The CDR3 sequence is CASCDGQYNEQFF. CDR3 nucleotides: TGTGCCAGCTGTGACGGACAGTACAATGAGCAGTTCTTC.

The chain couples TRBV3-1 to TRBJ2-1, with D tentatively TRBD1 (6 bases). V was cut by 3 bases and J by 5 bases, with 14 bases left in between. Per germline, CDR1 LGHDT and CDR2 YNNKEL (reference sequence). There are 15 residues in the CDR3. The CDR3 spells CASSQVRGGHNEQFF. CDR3 in DNA: TGTGCCAGCAGCCAGGTGAGAGGGGGACACAATGAGCAGTTCTTC.

In this sample, this clonotype turned up a few times. This chain connects TRBV5-1 to TRBJ2-7; D unresolved. With 1 base removed from V and 7 bases from J, the gap between germline ends came to 9 bases. Germline CDR1 and CDR2: SGHRS and YFSETQ. This CDR3 has 12 residues. Written as DNA, the CDR3 is TGCGCCAGCAGCTTGAACATGAGGGAGCAGTACTTC. It yields the protein CASSLNMREQYF.

V is TRBV7-9 and J is TRBJ2-7; maybe TRBD1 (5 bases). With 0 bases removed from V and 7 bases from J, the gap between germline ends came to 16 bases. The germline V gene has CDR1 SEHNR and CDR2 FQNEAQ (reference sequence). CDR3 length equals 15 residues. As DNA, the CDR3 is TGTGCCAGCAGCTTAGCGGCAGGGAATAAAGGAGAGCAGTACTTC. This translates into CASSLAAGNKGEQYF.

This clonotype has only a few counts. The V call is TRBV28, the J call TRBJ2-2, with D tentatively TRBD2 (5 bases). The germline V gene encodes CDR1 MDHEN and CDR2 SYDVKM. This CDR3 has 16 amino acids. V was pared by 1 base and J by 0 bases, with 9 bases between. This CDR3 reads CASSLFPGSNTGELFF. As DNA, the CDR3 is TGTGCCAGCAGTTTATTTCCGGGATCGAACACCGGGGAGCTGTTTTTT.

The chain carries TRBV6-1 and TRBJ1-2; no clear D. The germline gives CDR1 MNHNS, CDR2 SASEGT. V lost 7 bases to trimming and J lost 5 bases, with 20 bases between them. The CDR3 loop spans 15 amino acids. The CDR3 region is CASIWTFHGWYGYTF. The DNA for the CDR3 is TGTGCCAGCATCTGGACTTTCCACGGTTGGTATGGCTACACCTTC.

Details on this clonotype: A read error is likely, as this CDR3 ends without the conserved phenylalanine or tryptophan. DNA for the CDR3: TGCAGTGCTAGAGATGGCTCCGACTATGGCTACACCCTC. Translated: CSARDGSDYGYTL. The chain recombines TRBV20-1 with TRBJ1-2; D is undetermined. Trimming took off 0 bases at V and 3 bases at J, with 8 bases between the two ends. This CDR3 is 13 amino acids long. CDR1 and CDR2 from the germline V gene are DFQATT and SNEGSKA (reference sequence).

The chain is built from TRBV6-1 and TRBJ1-1; weak D call: TRBD1 (5 bases). CDR1 and CDR2 (germline): MNHNS, SASEGT. Between the trimmed V and J ends, which lost 2 bases and 5 bases, there was a span of 12 bases. The CDR3 totals 14 residues. The CDR3 loop is CASSEYRGRTEAFF. CDR3 in DNA: TGTGCCAGCAGTGAATATAGGGGTAGGACTGAAGCTTTCTTT.

There are many counts of this clonotype. V gene TRBV15 combines with J gene TRBJ1-5, with 8 bases identical to TRBD1. The CDR3 has 15 amino acids. With V trimmed by 3 bases and J by 4 bases, 5 bases remained unmatched. Germline assignment: CDR1 LNHNV and CDR2 YYDKDF (reference sequence). The CDR3 DNA sequence: TGTGCCACCAGCAGGAAACAGGGGGAGAATCAGCCCCAGCATTTT. Translating gives CATSRKQGENQPQHF.

The chain uses TRBV7-9 and TRBJ2-4; no firm D call. Germline loops: CDR1 SEHNR, CDR2 FQNEAQ (reference sequence). This CDR3 has 15 amino acids. V lost 1 base, J lost 4 bases, and 11 bases lay in between. The CDR3 loop reads CASSLVGRLKNIQYF. As DNA, the CDR3 is TGTGCCAGCAGCTTAGTAGGAAGACTTAAAAACATTCAGTACTTC.

This clonotype has ten or more counts. The chain recombines TRBV15 with TRBJ2-3; D is uncertain. The V end was cut by 0 bases, the J end by 5 bases, with 6 bases between. Germline values: CDR1 LNHNV, CDR2 YYDKDF (reference sequence). The CDR3 contains 13 residues. The CDR3 spells CATSRDTGDTQYF. The CDR3 DNA reads as TGTGCCACCAGCAGAGATACTGGAGATACGCAGTATTTT.

Only a few counts were recorded for this clonotype. CDR3 sequence: CASSPRTGGNGELFF. Written as DNA, the CDR3 is TGTGCCAGCTCACCGCGGACAGGGGGAAACGGGGAGCTGTTTTTT. The chain recombines TRBV18 with TRBJ2-2; 10 bases agree with TRBD1. The V segment lost 3 bases and the J segment 7 bases; nucleotides outside the gene matches: 5. Germline CDR1 reads KGHSH; CDR2 reads LQKENI. The CDR3 consists of 15 residues.

This clonotype was seen at least ten times. The rearrangement links TRBV25-1 to TRBJ1-2, with D possibly being TRBD1 (5 bases). Trimming cost V 6 bases and J 4 bases, with 9 bases left between them. Germline CDR1 is MGHDK and CDR2 is SYGVNS. This CDR3 is built from 12 residues. The CDR3 sequence: CASRGGIYGYTF. DNA of the CDR3: TGTGCCAGCAGGGGGGGAATCTATGGCTACACCTTC.

This clonotype showed up just a few times. This rearrangement joins TRBV2 to TRBJ1-5, with 8 positions matching TRBD1. The CDR3 length is 14 residues. V lost 7 bases to trimming and J lost 4 bases; unmatched junction nucleotides: 6. Germline CDR1 is SNHLY and CDR2 is FYNNEI. CDR3: CASTGTGGNQPQHF. The CDR3 DNA reads TGTGCCAGCACAGGGACAGGAGGGAATCAGCCCCAGCATTTT.

Concerning this clonotype itself: Being one base from a much bigger clone, this may be a read error. The V and J genes are TRBV28 and TRBJ2-3; TRBD2 aligns across 7 bases. Germline V gives CDR1 MDHEN, CDR2 SYDVKM. The V segment lost 5 bases and the J segment 8 bases; nucleotides outside the gene matches: 7. The CDR3 is 13 residues long. The CDR3 reads CASSLLAGITQYF. CDR3 nucleotides: TGTGCCAGCAGTCTTTTAGCGGGCATTACGCAGTATTTT. Full variable domain (outside the CDR3, taken from reference TRBV28 and TRBJ2-3): DVKVTQSSRYLVKRTGEKVFLECVQDMDHENMFWYRQDPGLGLRLIYFSYDVKMKEKGDIPEGYSVSREKKERFSLILESASTNQTSMYLCASSLLAGITQYFGPGTRLTVL.

There are a few counts of this clonotype. The rearrangement joins TRBV20-1 to TRBJ1-6; D is perhaps TRBD1 (5 bases). Trimming cost V 4 bases and J 4 bases, with 17 bases left between them. CDR3 size: 16 residues. Germline CDR1 is DFQATT and CDR2 is SNEGSKA (reference sequence). The CDR3 DNA reads TGCAGTGCTACCAGAGGGCAGGGACTTTATAATTCACCCCTCCACTTT. It is translated as CSATRGQGLYNSPLHF.

This clonotype has more than one count but fewer than ten. The CDR3 sequence: CASSGQQNYGYTF. CDR3 coding DNA: TGTGCCAGCTCGGGACAGCAAAACTATGGCTACACCTTC. V and J are TRBV6-6 and TRBJ1-2; TRBD1 agrees at 7 bases. Germline V gives CDR1 MNHNY, CDR2 SVGAGI (reference sequence). The CDR3 loop spans 13 amino acids. V dropped 8 bases and J dropped 2; count of bases not matched to a gene: 5.

In its sample, this clonotype was seen a few times. V is TRBV2 and J is TRBJ2-3, with D perhaps TRBD2 (5 bases). Germline V lookup: CDR1 SNHLY, CDR2 FYNNEI. With 0 bases removed from V and 4 bases from J, the gap between germline ends came to 11 bases. CDR3 size: 15 residues. The CDR3 DNA sequence: TGTGCCAGCAGTGAAGCCAGCGGAAGGGCAGATACGCAGTATTTT. Encoded protein: CASSEASGRADTQYF. The variable domain in full, with the rest retrieved from reference TRBV2 and TRBJ2-3, is EPEVTQTPSHQVTQMGQEVILRCVPISNHLYFYWYRQILGQKVEFLVSFYNNEISEKSEIFDDQFSVERPDGSNFTLKIRSTKLEDSAMYFCASSEASGRADTQYFGPGTRLTVL.

This clonotype showed up many times. CDR3 in amino acids: CASSFAGTSNEQYF. For the CDR3, the DNA is TGTGCCAGCAGTTTCGCCGGGACTAGCAACGAGCAGTACTTC. The rearrangement uses TRBV6-2 or TRBV6-3 and TRBJ2-7; 9 bases line up with TRBD2. CDR1 is MNHEY and CDR2 is SVGEGT in the germline V gene. This CDR3 comprises 14 residues. The ends lost 4 bases at V and 5 bases at J; junction bases unmatched: 6.

This clonotype was recorded a few times. The chain links TRBV6-5 to TRBJ1-1; D may be TRBD1 (5 bases). There are 13 residues in the CDR3. Germline values: CDR1 MNHEY, CDR2 SVGAGI. V was pared by 4 bases and J by 5 bases, with 11 bases between. Written as DNA, the CDR3 is TGTGCCAGCAGTTCCAGAGGGGTGACTGAAGCTTTCTTT. Translated, it gives CASSSRGVTEAFF.

This clonotype was recorded at least ten times. The V gene is TRBV28, the J gene TRBJ1-2, with no clear D. The ends were cut back, 6 bases at V and 8 bases at J, with 13 bases in the middle. Germline-derived CDR1 and CDR2 are MDHEN and SYDVKM. CDR3 length: 12 residues. The CDR3 nucleotides are TGTGCCAGCAGCCGTCGGGTAGGAGGCTACACCTTC. Its protein product is CASSRRVGGYTF.

This chain joins TRBV12-3 or TRBV12-4 and TRBJ1-1; D not resolved. CDR3 length: 13 residues. V lost 4 bases and J lost 3, with 9 bases in between. The CDR3 bases are TGTGCCAGCAGTTCCCCCCGGCACACTGAAGCTTTCTTT. The encoded protein is CASSSPRHTEAFF.

This clonotype was counted only a few times. This chain joins TRBV10-3 and TRBJ2-1; a weak D match, TRBD2 (6 bases). V was trimmed by 6 bases and J by 7 bases, leaving 25 bases between them. Germline V gene data show CDR1 as ENHRY and CDR2 as SYGVKD. This CDR3 comprises 17 residues. CDR3 loop: CAISPRGSRDGGNEQFF. The CDR3 nucleotides read TGTGCCATCAGCCCTCGGGGGAGCAGGGATGGCGGAAATGAGCAGTTCTTC.

V usage is TRBV7-3 and J usage is TRBJ2-1, with TRBD1 identical over 7 bases. CDR3 length: 16 residues. CDR1 SGHTA and CDR2 FQGTGA come from the germline V gene. The V gene end was trimmed by 1 base and the J gene end by 4 bases; junction bases not matched to a gene: 7. The CDR3 region is CASSLIGGQLYNEQFF. CDR3 DNA: TGTGCCAGCAGCTTAATAGGGGGACAGCTATACAATGAGCAGTTCTTC.

This clonotype was observed many times. The chain has TRBV7-2 and TRBJ1-1; the D gene is possibly TRBD1 (6 bases). Germline CDR1 reads SGHTA; CDR2 reads FQGNSA. V was pared by 5 bases and J by 1 base, with 8 bases between. The CDR3 extends over 13 amino acids. The CDR3 region has the DNA TGTGCCAGCAGCAGCAGGGGGAACACTGAAGCTTTCTTT. Translated: CASSSRGNTEAFF.

Ten or more counts support this clonotype. This sequence joins TRBV7-8 and TRBJ2-3; D is undetermined. Germline V gene lookup returns CDR1 SGHVS and CDR2 FQNEAQ. The V end was cut by 8 bases, the J end by 1 base, with 10 bases between. This CDR3 spans 13 amino acids. This chain's CDR3 is CASHLWGTDTQYF. CDR3 nucleotide sequence: TGTGCCAGCCACCTCTGGGGCACAGATACGCAGTATTTT.

The rearrangement uses TRBV5-1 and TRBJ2-5; 8 bases are a match to TRBD2. Germline V gene lookup returns CDR1 SGHRS and CDR2 YFSETQ. The CDR3 covers 17 residues. V gave up 1 base and J gave up 5 bases; unmatched junction bases: 13. CDR3 nucleotide sequence: TGCGCCAGCAGCTTGCTTACTAGCGGAGTAGGGGGTGAGACCCAGTACTTC. It translates to CASSLLTSGVGGETQYF.